The present entry profiles one TCR beta chain with its context. Its specificity is unknown. V trimming: 1 base; J trimming: 6 bases; junction bases outside the gene matches: 8. Germline lookup yields CDR1 SGHTA and CDR2 FQGNSA. The CDR3 runs 16 residues. This record comes from a study of CD8 T cells in ankylosing spondylitis. Study results and limitations: Previously reported in reactive arthritis synovial fluid and blood were some of the motif variants.

Making use of molecular barcodes, quantitative 5'-RACE generated TCR beta libraries. From the 5' RACE reads, TCRdb called clonotypes with MiXCR, one entry per CDR3 protein. The table shows about 52,000 distinct CDR3 sequences, with approximately 8% occurring only once. This sequence joins TRBV7-2 and TRBJ2-2, with 7 bases lining up with TRBD1. The sequence derives from a female donor with ankylosing spondylitis or in good health (not recorded which). Input material: blood, either unsorted or a sorted T cell fraction (not recorded which). This chain's CDR3 is CASSLEGQLIPGELFF. CDR3 DNA: TGTGCCAGCAGCTTAGAGGGACAGTTGATCCCCGGGGAGCTGTTTTTT.